This TCR beta chain was profiled in a study of T-cell memory formation after mild COVID-19 (dated by TCRdb to about 2021). The study in broad terms: TCR sequence clusters from the two donors were largely donor specific. In two donors, T-cell clones that expanded and contracted after mild COVID-19 were tracked by sequencing TCRalpha and TCRbeta repertoires over time. The cohort was made up of two young adult volunteers, one female and one male, who were previously healthy. General conclusions and limits of the study: The study covered only a couple of mild cases, and larger cohorts including severe cases with pre-infection samples were considered necessary. Some responding clones were found in pre-infection memory, which suggests that pre-existing cross-reactive memory T cells took part in the SARS-CoV-2 response. Clones that contracted from day 15 to 85 showed balanced CD4/CD8 phenotypes, whereas a second wave of clones that expanded from day 15 to 37 leaned towards CD4+. Contracting CD4+ clones turned up mainly in the CM and EM memory subsets, whereas EMRA was where CD8+ clones were enriched. SARS-CoV-2 specificity of the second-wave clones peaking on day 37 was not confirmed.

These reads were obtained on an Illumina NovaSeq 6000. TCRalpha and TCRbeta cDNA libraries were built by 5'RACE with constant-segment primers, adding sample barcodes and unique molecular identifiers. RNA was extracted from every sample with Trizol reagent. Libraries were amplified in two PCR steps, with a second sample barcode and Illumina TruSeq adapters added in the second step. The libraries were sequenced on an Illumina NovaSeq using 2 x 150 bp paired-end reads. The source study handled its data this way. Reads were demultiplexed and collapsed into UMI-guided consensus sequences with migec v1.2.7. With mixcr v2.1.11, UMI consensuses were aligned to TRA and TRB V and J templates and assembled into clonotypes. Clonotypes were classified as expanded or contracted when called significant by both edgeR and NoisET, with noise models trained on biological replicates. edgeR calls used a false discovery rate-adjusted p below 0.01 and a log2 fold-change threshold of 1. As an exploratory analysis of dynamics, max-normalized trajectories of the 1000 most abundant clonotypes were examined by PCA with hierarchical clustering. Separately sequenced CD4+ and CD8+ repertoires were used to assign the CD4 or CD8 phenotype of responding clones. Using fastp trimming at Q25 and MiXCR clonotype assembly, TCRdb reanalyzed the public sequencing data and kept in-frame beta chains. A single entry per CDR3 protein holds the most common genes and DNA from its merged rows. V and J calls and clone size were set by TCRdb, not the authors. For this sample the table gives 350,000 or so distinct CDR3 sequences, of which over 10% were detected only once. Clones ranked in the top ten supply around 21% of the sample.

PBMCs were isolated by Ficoll-Paque density gradient centrifugation. Points on this clonotype: Which antigen it targets is not known. The record has no base qualities; no much larger clone is one base away.

This TCR came from a man between 18 and 35 years old who had mild COVID-19 (a few samples of this study predate the infection). The sample titles of this study are shuffled in the database, so cell type and time point are left out; the donor was told from shared clones. Sequenced input: PBMCs or a T cell subset sorted from them (not recorded which).

The encoded CDR3 is CASSSGTAADYGYTF. Read as DNA, the sequence is TGCGCCAGCAGTTCCGGGACGGCGGCGGACTATGGCTACACCTTC. The V gene is TRBV5-1 and the J gene is TRBJ1-2, with TRBD1 perhaps the D gene, on 5 matching bases. Inclusive of the bounding cysteine and phenylalanine, the CDR3 is 15 residues long. Only the CDR3 DNA stays, 45 bases, in frame from base 1. V is cut by 5 bases and J by 3 bases, and the space between the germline ends is 17 bases. The germline V gene yields SGHRS for CDR1 and YFSETQ for CDR2.